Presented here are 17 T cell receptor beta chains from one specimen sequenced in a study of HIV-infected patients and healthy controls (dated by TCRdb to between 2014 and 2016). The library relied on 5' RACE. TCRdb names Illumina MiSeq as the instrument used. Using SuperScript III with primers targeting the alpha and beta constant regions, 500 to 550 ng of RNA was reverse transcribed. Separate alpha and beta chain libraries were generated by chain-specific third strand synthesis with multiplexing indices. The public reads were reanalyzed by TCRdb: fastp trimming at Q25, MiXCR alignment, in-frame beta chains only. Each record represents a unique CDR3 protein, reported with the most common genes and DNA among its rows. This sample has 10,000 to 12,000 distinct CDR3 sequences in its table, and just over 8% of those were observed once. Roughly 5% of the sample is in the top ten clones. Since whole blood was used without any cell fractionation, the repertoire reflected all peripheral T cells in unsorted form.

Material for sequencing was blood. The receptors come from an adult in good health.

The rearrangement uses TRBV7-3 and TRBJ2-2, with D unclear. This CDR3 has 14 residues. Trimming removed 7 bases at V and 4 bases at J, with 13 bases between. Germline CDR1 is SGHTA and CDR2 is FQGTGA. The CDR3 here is CASTQNPFTGELFF. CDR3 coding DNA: TGTGCCAGCACCCAAAACCCATTCACCGGGGAGCTGTTTTTT.

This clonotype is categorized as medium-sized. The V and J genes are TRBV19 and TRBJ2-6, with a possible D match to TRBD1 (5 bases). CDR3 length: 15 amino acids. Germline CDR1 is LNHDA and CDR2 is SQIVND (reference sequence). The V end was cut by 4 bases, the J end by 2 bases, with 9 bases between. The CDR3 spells CASSSDSPGANVLTF. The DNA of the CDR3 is TGTGCCAGTAGTAGCGACAGTCCTGGGGCCAACGTCCTGACTTTC. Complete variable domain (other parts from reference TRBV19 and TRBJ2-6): DGGITQSPKYLFRKEGQNVTLSCEQNLNHDAMYWYRQDPGQGLRLIYYSQIVNDFQKGDIAEGYSVSREKKESFPLTVTSAQKNPTAFYLCASSSDSPGANVLTFGAGSRLTVL.

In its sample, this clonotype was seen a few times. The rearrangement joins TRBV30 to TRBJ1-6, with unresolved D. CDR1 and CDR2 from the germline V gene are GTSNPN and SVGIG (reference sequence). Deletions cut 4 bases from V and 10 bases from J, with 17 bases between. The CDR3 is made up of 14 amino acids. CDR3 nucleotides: TGTGCCTGGAACGGCGTGATTGGGAGCTCACCCCTCCACTTT. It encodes CAWNGVIGSSPLHF.

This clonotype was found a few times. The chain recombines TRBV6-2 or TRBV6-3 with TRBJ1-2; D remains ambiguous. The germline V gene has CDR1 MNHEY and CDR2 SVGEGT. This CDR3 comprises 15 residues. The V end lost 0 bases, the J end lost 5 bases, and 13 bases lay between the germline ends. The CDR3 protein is CASSYSVLSRYGYTF. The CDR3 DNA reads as TGTGCCAGCAGTTACTCAGTTCTCTCTCGGTATGGCTACACCTTC.

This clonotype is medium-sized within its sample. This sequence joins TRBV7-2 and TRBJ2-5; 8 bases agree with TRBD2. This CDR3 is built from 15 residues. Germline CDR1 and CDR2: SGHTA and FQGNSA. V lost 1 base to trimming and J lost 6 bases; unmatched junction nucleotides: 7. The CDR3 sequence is CASSLVARGRQTQYF. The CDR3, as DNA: TGTGCCAGCAGCTTAGTAGCCCGCGGGAGGCAGACCCAGTACTTC.

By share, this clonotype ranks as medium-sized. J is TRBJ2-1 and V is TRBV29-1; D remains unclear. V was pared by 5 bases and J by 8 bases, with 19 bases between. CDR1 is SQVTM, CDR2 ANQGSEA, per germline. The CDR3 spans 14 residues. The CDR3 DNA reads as TGCAGCGTTTTTACGCCGGACCGCCTTTATGAGCAGTTCTTC. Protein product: CSVFTPDRLYEQFF.

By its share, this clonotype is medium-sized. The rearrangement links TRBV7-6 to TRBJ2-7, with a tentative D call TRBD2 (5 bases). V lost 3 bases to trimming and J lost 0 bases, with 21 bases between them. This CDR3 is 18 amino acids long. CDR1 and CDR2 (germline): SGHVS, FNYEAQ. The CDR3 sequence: CASSFPPGIVPSSYEQYF. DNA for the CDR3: TGTGCCAGCAGCTTCCCCCCCGGGATCGTCCCGAGCTCCTACGAGCAGTACTTC.

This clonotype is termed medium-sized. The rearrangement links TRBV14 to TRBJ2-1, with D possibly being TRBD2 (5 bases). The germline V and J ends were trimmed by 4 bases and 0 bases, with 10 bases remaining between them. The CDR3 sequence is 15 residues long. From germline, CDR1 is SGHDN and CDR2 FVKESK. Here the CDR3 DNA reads TGTGCCAGCAGCCTGAGGGTAAACTCCTACAATGAGCAGTTCTTC. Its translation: CASSLRVNSYNEQFF.

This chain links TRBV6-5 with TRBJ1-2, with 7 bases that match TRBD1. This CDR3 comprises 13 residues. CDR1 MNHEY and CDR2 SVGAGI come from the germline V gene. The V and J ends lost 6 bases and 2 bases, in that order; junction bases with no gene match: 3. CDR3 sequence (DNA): TGTGCCAGCAGACTACAGGGGAACTATGGCTACACCTTC. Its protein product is CASRLQGNYGYTF.

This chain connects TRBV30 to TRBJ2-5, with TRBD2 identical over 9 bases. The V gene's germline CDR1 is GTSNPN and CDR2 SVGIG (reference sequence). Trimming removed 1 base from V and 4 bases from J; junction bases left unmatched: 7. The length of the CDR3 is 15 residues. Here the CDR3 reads CAWSGAELAGETQYF. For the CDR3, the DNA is TGTGCCTGGAGTGGGGCAGAACTAGCGGGAGAGACCCAGTACTTC.

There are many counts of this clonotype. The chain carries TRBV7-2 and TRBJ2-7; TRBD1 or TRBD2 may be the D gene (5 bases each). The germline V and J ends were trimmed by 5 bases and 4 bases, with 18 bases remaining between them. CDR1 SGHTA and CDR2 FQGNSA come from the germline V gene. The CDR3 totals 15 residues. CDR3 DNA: TGTGCCAGCAGCCTAACGGGAAGGGGCCCATACGAGCAGTACTTC. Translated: CASSLTGRGPYEQYF.

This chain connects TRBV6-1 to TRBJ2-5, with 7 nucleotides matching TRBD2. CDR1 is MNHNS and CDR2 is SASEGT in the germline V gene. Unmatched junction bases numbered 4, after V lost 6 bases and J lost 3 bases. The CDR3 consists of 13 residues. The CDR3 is CASRRGLEETQYF. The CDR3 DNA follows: TGTGCCAGCAGACGCGGACTAGAAGAGACCCAGTACTTC.

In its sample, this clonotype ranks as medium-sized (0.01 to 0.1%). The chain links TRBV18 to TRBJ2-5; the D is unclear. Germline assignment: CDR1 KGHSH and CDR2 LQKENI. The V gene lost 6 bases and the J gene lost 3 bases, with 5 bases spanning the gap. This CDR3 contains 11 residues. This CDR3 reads CASSPEETQYF. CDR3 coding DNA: TGTGCCAGCTCCCCAGAAGAGACCCAGTACTTC.

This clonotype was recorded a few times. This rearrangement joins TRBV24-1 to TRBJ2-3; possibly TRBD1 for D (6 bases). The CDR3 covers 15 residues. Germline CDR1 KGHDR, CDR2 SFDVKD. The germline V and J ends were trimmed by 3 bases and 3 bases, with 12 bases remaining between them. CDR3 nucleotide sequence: TGTGCCACCAGTGATGCCGGACAGCCGACAGATACGCAGTATTTT. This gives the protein CATSDAGQPTDTQYF.

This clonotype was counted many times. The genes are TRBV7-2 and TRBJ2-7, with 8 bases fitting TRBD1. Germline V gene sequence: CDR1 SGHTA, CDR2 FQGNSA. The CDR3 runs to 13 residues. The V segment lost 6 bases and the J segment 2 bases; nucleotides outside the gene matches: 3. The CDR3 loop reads CASSPDRAYEQYF. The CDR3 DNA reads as TGTGCCAGCAGTCCGGACAGGGCCTACGAGCAGTACTTC. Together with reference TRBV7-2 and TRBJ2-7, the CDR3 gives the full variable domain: GAGVSQSPSNKVTEKGKDVELRCDPISGHTALYWYRQSLGQGLEFLIYFQGNSAPDKSGLPSDRFSAERTGGSVSTLTIQRTQQEDSAVYLCASSPDRAYEQYFGPGTRLTVT.

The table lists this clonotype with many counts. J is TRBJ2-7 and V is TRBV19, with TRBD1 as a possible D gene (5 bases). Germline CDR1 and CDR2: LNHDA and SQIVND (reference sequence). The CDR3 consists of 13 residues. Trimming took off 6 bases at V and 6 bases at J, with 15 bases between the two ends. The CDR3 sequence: CASSGRGFSEQYF. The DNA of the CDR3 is TGTGCCAGTAGCGGTAGGGGTTTCTCCGAGCAGTACTTC.

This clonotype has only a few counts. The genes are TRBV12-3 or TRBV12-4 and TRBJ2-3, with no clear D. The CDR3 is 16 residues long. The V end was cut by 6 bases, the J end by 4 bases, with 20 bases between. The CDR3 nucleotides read TGTGCCAGCAGACCTGAGCGAACGGCAGGCTCAGATACGCAGTATTTT. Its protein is CASRPERTAGSDTQYF.